The present TCR beta chain was sequenced within a study of response to subunit inactivated influenza vaccine. Turning to this clonotype: Antigen specificity is unknown.

TCRdb used MiXCR to reprocess the RT-PCR reads, holding one entry per CDR3 protein. The sample yields around 150,000 distinct CDR3 sequences, approximately 11% seen once. Findings of the study overall: Each seasonal influenza vaccination recruits few new T cells, the authors suggested.

This CDR3 spans 15 amino acids. Germline assignment: CDR1 MNHEY and CDR2 SVGAGI. Trimming shortened V by 0 bases and J by 0 bases, and 8 bases separated the two germline ends. This rearrangement joins TRBV6-5 to TRBJ1-1; no reliable D call. This TCR came from a man aged 50-59 years who received an inactivated influenza vaccine. The sample here was non-naive T cells sorted from PBMCs, taken 45 days after vaccination. As DNA, the CDR3 is TGTGCCAGCAGTTACTCACCGACATTGAACACTGAAGCTTTCTTT. Its protein product is CASSYSPTLNTEAFF.